The rows below give T cell receptor beta chains drawn from one sample of a study of human T cells and chemical hapten exposure. TCRdb used MiXCR to reprocess the RACE reads, holding one entry per CDR3 protein. Of tens of thousands of distinct CDR3 sequences in the sample, 5.8% were seen once. The sequencing used whole blood, collected in connection with sensitization to the hapten diphenylcyclopropenone (DPC). All receptors derive from a man aged 25-40 years with alopecia areata. Some clones in this sample may be carry-over from other donors' samples. The CDR3 runs from the conserved cysteine through the conserved F or W. D genes are given only for firm matches. A row's size may be missing; if present it is once, few, many or a size class.

TRBV6-6	TRBJ2-1	TRBD2	many	TGTGCCAGCAGGGCCCCCGGACTAGCGGGAGGAAACAATGAGCAGTTCTTC	CASRAPGLAGGNNEQFF
TRBV24-1	TRBJ2-3	-	-	TGTGCCACCAGTGATTCCGTATCAGATACGCAGTATTTT	CATSDSVSDTQYF
TRBV20-1	TRBJ2-5	TRBD1	many	TGCAGTGCTAGAGGAACAGGGGAGGAGACCCAGTACTTC	CSARGTGEETQYF
TRBV7-2	TRBJ2-4	TRBD1	many	TGTGCCAGCAGCGCTAGGGACAGGGACATTCAGTACTTC	CASSARDRDIQYF
TRBV19	TRBJ2-5	TRBD2	few	TGTGCCAGTTCCCCTAGCGGACAAGAGACCCAGTACTTC	CASSPSGQETQYF
TRBV3-1	TRBJ1-3	-	many	TGTGCCAGCAGCTCAGGCGCTTCTGGAAACACCATATATTTT	CASSSGASGNTIYF
TRBV7-3	TRBJ2-7	TRBD1	-	TGTGCCAGCAGCGGGACAGGGTTCTCCTACGAGCAGTACTTC	CASSGTGFSYEQYF
TRBV10-2	TRBJ1-2	TRBD1	many	TGCGCCAGCAGTGACAGAACACAGGGGATTCAAGGCTACACCTTC	CASSDRTQGIQGYTF
TRBV20-1	TRBJ2-5	-	many	TGCAGTGCTAGAGTTGGAGCTAGAGAGACCCAGTACTTC	CSARVGARETQYF
TRBV20-1	TRBJ2-5	-	many	TGCAGTGCTAGAGACCTTAACTCGGAGACCCAGTACTTC	CSARDLNSETQYF
TRBV7-9	TRBJ1-5	-	many	TGTGCCAGCAGCTTAGGGGCGGGGACGAATCAGCCCCAGCATTTT	CASSLGAGTNQPQHF
TRBV29-1	TRBJ2-7	-	many	TGCAGCGTTGAGCAGGGGGGACAGTACGAGCAGTACTTC	CSVEQGGQYEQYF
TRBV27	TRBJ1-3	-	many	TGTGCCAGCAGACGTTCGGGGGGCGCGGGAAACACCATATATTTT	CASRRSGGAGNTIYF
TRBV18	TRBJ1-4	TRBD1	many	TGTGCCAGCTCACCGGGACAGGGAAGGGATGAAAAACTGTTTTTT	CASSPGQGRDEKLFF
TRBV19	TRBJ2-1	-	few	TGTGCCACCGCGAACAGGTTCAGCGAGCAGTTCTTC	CATANRFSEQFF
TRBV6-6	TRBJ1-2	-	many	TGTGCCAGCAGTTACTATGGGGGCTCAAGATATGGCTACACCTTC	CASSYYGGSRYGYTF
TRBV20-1	TRBJ2-7	-	many	TGCAGTGCTAGAGTGGTAGGAGATACTTACGAGCAGTACTTC	CSARVVGDTYEQYF
TRBV7-2	TRBJ1-6	-	many	TGTGCCAGCAGCTCCCCTAGAGCAACAGGGACAAATTCACCCCTCCACTTT	CASSSPRATGTNSPLHF
TRBV3-1	TRBJ2-1	-	many	TGTGCCAGCAGCCAAGATCGGGGGCGTGAGCAGTTCTTC	CASSQDRGREQFF
TRBV27	TRBJ2-3	-	many	TGTGCCAGCCGGGGGTGGAGCACAGATACGCAGTATTTT	CASRGWSTDTQYF
TRBV7-6	TRBJ2-5	-	many	TGTGCCAGCAGCCCCGGGGCCGAAAAAGAGACCCAGTACTTC	CASSPGAEKETQYF
TRBV7-6	TRBJ1-3	TRBD1	many	TGTGCCAGCAGCGAAGGACAGGGGACAGGAAACACCATATATTTT	CASSEGQGTGNTIYF
TRBV12-3/TRBV12-4	TRBJ1-1	-	many	TGTGCCAGCAGTCTCCCAGACAACCCGATGAACACTGAAGCTTTCTTT	CASSLPDNPMNTEAFF
TRBV10-1	TRBJ2-7	TRBD1	many	TGCGCCAGTAACCGGGACAGGGGACCCCAATCCAAAACCTACGAGCAGTACTTC	CASNRDRGPQSKTYEQYF
TRBV4-3	TRBJ1-5	-	many	TGCGCCAGCAGCCAAGATGTCAGGGTGAGCTATCAGCCCCAGCATTTT	CASSQDVRVSYQPQHF
TRBV10-2	TRBJ2-7	TRBD1	many	TGCGCCAGCATCCCTGGACAGGGGGACTACGAGCAGTACTTC	CASIPGQGDYEQYF
TRBV12-3/TRBV12-4	TRBJ1-2	-	many	TGTGCCAGCAGTTTCAGATTGGAGGGGGGGATCTATGGCTACACCTTC	CASSFRLEGGIYGYTF
TRBV7-9	TRBJ2-7	TRBD1	many	TGTGCCAGCAGCTTGCCGGGACAGGGTGCCTACGAGCAGTACTTC	CASSLPGQGAYEQYF
TRBV7-6	TRBJ1-1	-	many	TGTGCCAGCAGCTTAGTGGGGGATCCGAACACTGAAGCTTTCTTT	CASSLVGDPNTEAFF
TRBV7-2	TRBJ1-1	-	many	TGTGCCAGCACCTCACGAAGGGACGCTGAAGCTTTCTTT	CASTSRRDAEAFF
TRBV29-1	TRBJ1-4	-	many	TGCAGCGTATACGTAGGGGCAGTTGAAAAACTGTTTTTT	CSVYVGAVEKLFF
TRBV20-1	TRBJ2-3	TRBD2	many	TGCAGTGCGACCCGACTAGCGGGAGGCGGAGGTACGCAGTATTTT	CSATRLAGGGGTQYF
TRBV29-1	TRBJ2-5	-	many	TGCAGCGTTGAAGGAGGTGTCAGCGAAGGGACCCAGTACTTC	CSVEGGVSEGTQYF
TRBV12-3/TRBV12-4	TRBJ2-7	-	-	TGTGCCAGCAGTCCGCACTACGAGCAGTACTTC	CASSPHYEQYF
TRBV18	TRBJ2-1	-	many	TGTGCCAGCTCACCAACTTTAGCGAATGAGCAGTTCTTC	CASSPTLANEQFF
TRBV28	TRBJ2-6	-	many	TGTGCCAGCCGGGGTCGCTCTGGGGCCAACGTCCTGACTTTC	CASRGRSGANVLTF
TRBV24-1	TRBJ1-1	-	many	TGTGCCACCAGTCTCGGAAGCCAAGCTTTCTTT	CATSLGSQAFF
TRBV20-1	TRBJ1-5	-	many	TGCAGTGCTAGAGGCTCGGGAAACAACAATCAGCCCCAGCATTTT	CSARGSGNNNQPQHF
TRBV19	TRBJ2-3	TRBD2	medium-sized	TGTGCCAGTAGTATGCGGGAGGGAAGCACAGATACGCAGTATTTT	CASSMREGSTDTQYF
TRBV7-2	TRBJ2-7	-	medium-sized	TGTGCCAGCAGCTTCATAGGGAGTTGGTACGAGCAGTACTTC	CASSFIGSWYEQYF
TRBV28	TRBJ2-7	TRBD1	many	TGTGCCAGCAGTGTCACCGGGACAGGGGGCTTCTACGAGCAGTACTTC	CASSVTGTGGFYEQYF
TRBV19	TRBJ2-7	TRBD2	many	TGTGCCAGTAGCATGTCCGGGACTAGCGGGAGCGTCTACGAGCAGTACTTC	CASSMSGTSGSVYEQYF
TRBV12-3/TRBV12-4	TRBJ1-2	TRBD1	many	TGTGCCAGCAGGGGCGGGGACAGGGTTAACTATGGCTACACCTTC	CASRGGDRVNYGYTF
TRBV7-2	TRBJ2-3	-	many	TGTGCCAGCAGCCCCAGGGGGGGGCGGGCAGATACGCAGTATTTT	CASSPRGGRADTQYF
TRBV25-1	TRBJ2-4	-	many	TGTGCCAGCAGTGAAAGGAGGGATATTCAGTACTTC	CASSERRDIQYF
TRBV25-1	TRBJ1-2	-	many	TGTGCCAGCAGTGAATGGGCGAGTACGGACTATGGCTACACCTTC	CASSEWASTDYGYTF
TRBV4-2	TRBJ2-7	-	many	TGTGCCAGCAGCCAAGATAGAATCTACGAGCAGTACTTC	CASSQDRIYEQYF
TRBV3-1	TRBJ2-3	-	-	TGTGCCAGCAGCCAAGCAGGTTCTAGCACAGATACGCAGTATTTT	CASSQAGSSTDTQYF
TRBV6-2/TRBV6-3	TRBJ2-1	TRBD1	many	TGTGCCAGCAGTCCCGGGACAGGTGGGGTTCATGAGCAGTTCTTC	CASSPGTGGVHEQFF
TRBV7-8	TRBJ2-1	-	medium-sized	TGTGCCAGCAGCTTATTAGGAGGAGGGGACAATGAGCAGTTCTTC	CASSLLGGGDNEQFF
TRBV7-7	TRBJ1-1	TRBD1	many	TGTGCTAGCAGCACCGGGACAGGGTTTGCCACTGAAGCTTTCTTT	CASSTGTGFATEAFF